Listed below are T cell receptor beta chains from one sample, sequenced in a study of Graves' ophthalmopathy and Graves' hyperthyroidism. TCRdb reprocessed the multiplex PCR reads with MiXCR, giving one entry per CDR3 protein. The sample shows 600,000 to 700,000 distinct CDR3 sequences, over 40% of them seen only once. The sample consisted of peripheral blood. The receptors were gathered from an adult man with Graves' ophthalmopathy. CDR3s include the opening cysteine and the closing phenylalanine or tryptophan. A D gene is named only where the DNA matches it firmly. The size of a clone is reported for some rows only, either as once, few or many, or as a class for expanded clones.

clone size	D gene	V gene	J gene	CDR3 DNA	CDR3 protein
NA	NA	TRBV7-2	TRBJ2-6	TGTGCCAGCAGGGGGCACCTGACTTTC	CASRGHLTF
many	NA	TRBV10-3	TRBJ1-4	TGTGCCATCAGTGATAGTCGAAAACTGTTTTTT	CAISDSRKLFF
many	TRBD1	TRBV24-1	TRBJ1-2	TGTGCCACCAGTCCGGGACAGGGGGCGGCCTACACCTTC	CATSPGQGAAYTF
few	NA	TRBV27	TRBJ2-7	TGTGCCAGCAGTCCCTGGGGGGGGCGCTCCTACGAGCAGTACTTC	CASSPWGGRSYEQYF
many	NA	TRBV4-2	TRBJ2-6	TGTGCCAGCAGCCCCAGGCAGGTACAATCCTCTGGGGCCAACGTCCTGACTTTC	CASSPRQVQSSGANVLTF
many	NA	TRBV7-2	TRBJ1-3	TGTGCCAGCAGCGGAAGGTGGGGGCTCGGAAACACCATATATTTT	CASSGRWGLGNTIYF
NA	TRBD1	TRBV10-1	TRBJ2-5	TGCGCCAGCAGTAAGACCGGACAGGGCGGGGCAGAGACCCAGTACTTC	CASSKTGQGGAETQYF
NA	NA	TRBV10-2	TRBJ1-1	TGTGCCAGCAGTTACACCGGCACTGAAGCTTTCTTT	CASSYTGTEAFF
many	NA	TRBV29-1	TRBJ2-5	TGCAGCGTTGGGCAGAAACAAGAGACCCAGTACTTC	CSVGQKQETQYF
many	TRBD1	TRBV10-3	TRBJ1-1	TGTGCCATCAGACGGACAGGCATGAACACTGAAGCTTTCTTT	CAIRRTGMNTEAFF
NA	TRBD1	TRBV10-3	TRBJ1-1	TGTGCCATCAGTGAGGGGACAGGGTCTACTGAAGCTTTCTTT	CAISEGTGSTEAFF
NA	NA	TRBV10-3	TRBJ2-5	TGTGCCAACTCGACACTAGCTGGAGAAGAGACCCAGTACTTC	CANSTLAGEETQYF
many	TRBD1	TRBV7-2	TRBJ2-7	TGTGCCAGCAGCCGTCCCGGGACAGGGCCCGAGCAGTACTTC	CASSRPGTGPEQYF
NA	NA	TRBV25-1	TRBJ1-1	TGTGCCAGCAGTGCCCAAATGGGGACTGAAGCTTTCTTT	CASSAQMGTEAFF
NA	TRBD1	TRBV11-2	TRBJ2-3	TGCGCCAGGGGGACAGGGAGCACAGATACGCAGTATTTT	CARGTGSTDTQYF
many	TRBD1	TRBV15	TRBJ2-2	TGTGCCACCAGCAGAGGACAGGGGGACACCGGGGAGCTGTTTTTT	CATSRGQGDTGELFF
NA	TRBD2	TRBV2	TRBJ2-5	TGTGCCAGCAGTGCTAGACGTCCCCCCACGGGAGGGGAGACCCAGTACTTC	CASSARRPPTGGETQYF
many	TRBD1	TRBV7-9	TRBJ1-1	TGTGCCAGCAGCCCACTGACAGGGGCCCGGACTGAAGCTTTCTTT	CASSPLTGARTEAFF
NA	TRBD1	TRBV5-4	TRBJ2-2	TGTGCCAGCAGCTTGGTCAGGGGGAGCGGGGAGCTGTTTTTT	CASSLVRGSGELFF
many	NA	TRBV6-6	TRBJ1-1	TGTGCCAGCGGGCTATCAGAAGCTTTCTTT	CASGLSEAFF
NA	NA	TRBV7-2	TRBJ2-2	TGTGCCAGCAGCTCAAGAGCCACCGGGGAGCTGTTTTTT	CASSSRATGELFF
few	TRBD2	TRBV3-1	TRBJ2-2	TGTGCCAGCAGACGCGGGACTAGCGTGGGCGGGGAGCTGTTTTTT	CASRRGTSVGGELFF
NA	NA	TRBV10-3	TRBJ2-2	TGTGCCAGCAGCCCCCAGGGTTGGGCCGGGGAGCTGTTTTTT	CASSPQGWAGELFF
many	NA	TRBV5-5	TRBJ1-5	TGTGCCAGCAGCATCAATCAGCCCCAGCATTTT	CASSINQPQHF
NA	NA	TRBV4-1	TRBJ1-5	TGCGCCAGCAGCCAAGATTGGAGGGCACTTGTCGGGAATCAGCCCCAGCATTTT	CASSQDWRALVGNQPQHF
NA	TRBD2	TRBV4-3	TRBJ2-5	TGCGTCAGCAGCCAAGGACTAGCGGAGACCCAGTACTTC	CVSSQGLAETQYF
many	TRBD1	TRBV5-1	TRBJ1-6	TGCGCCAGCGGAACTTCACCGGGACAGGCCAATTCACCCCTCCACTTT	CASGTSPGQANSPLHF
many	NA	TRBV14	TRBJ1-2	TGTGCCAGCAGCGAAAGGGAGCGGTCTAACTATGGCTACACCTTC	CASSERERSNYGYTF
NA	TRBD2	TRBV25-1	TRBJ2-1	TGTGCCAGCAGTGGGCTAGCGGGAACCTGGGGTGAGCAGTTCTTC	CASSGLAGTWGEQFF
NA	NA	TRBV7-2	TRBJ1-4	TGTGCCAGCAGCCCCGGGTCAGGGAACGGTGAAAAACTGTTTTTT	CASSPGSGNGEKLFF
NA	NA	TRBV10-3	TRBJ1-6	TGTGCCAGCAGTGAGAATTCACCCCCCCACTTT	CASSENSPPHF